This entry lists 27 T cell receptor beta chains sequenced from one sample in a study of T cell responses to AZD1222 COVID-19 vaccine. The repertoire was sequenced with immunoSEQ multiplex PCR; TCRdb's copy has only in-frame clones and lacks some. This table holds roughly 80,000 clones, 90% found once. The sample in question was peripheral blood, obtained on day 0 of AZD1222 vaccination. These receptors came from an adult in good health.

This sequence joins TRBV9 and TRBJ1-3; D is undetermined. Trimming took 2 bases from V and 0 from J, leaving 15 bases between them. CDR1 SGDLS and CDR2 YYNGEE come from the germline V gene. The CDR3 totals 17 residues. In DNA form, the CDR3 reads TGTGCCAGCAGCGTCCGAACCTCAGTGTTCTCTGGAAACACCATATATTTT. Translated, it gives CASSVRTSVFSGNTIYF. The variable domain in full, completed from reference TRBV9 and TRBJ1-3, reads DSGVTQTPKHLITATGQRVTLRCSPRSGDLSVYWYQQSLDQGLQFLIQYYNGEERAKGNILERFSAQQFPDLHSELNLSSLELGDSALYFCASSVRTSVFSGNTIYFGEGSWLTVV.

The chain combines TRBV6-6 with TRBJ1-1, with TRBD1 identical over 11 bases. The CDR3 loop spans 15 amino acids. Germline CDR1 reads MNHNY; CDR2 reads SVGAGI (reference sequence). Germline trimming cut 6 bases from V and 3 bases from J; bases unmatched to any gene: 6. This CDR3 reads CASSPRTGGYTEAFF. In nucleotides, the CDR3 is TGTGCCAGCAGCCCCAGGACAGGGGGCTACACTGAAGCTTTCTTT.

This clone showed up just once. This CDR3 is CSAPYNEQFF. CDR3 bases: TGCAGTGCCCCCTACAATGAGCAGTTCTTC. This sequence joins TRBV20-1 and TRBJ2-1; D ambiguous. Trimming took 6 bases from V and 2 from J, leaving 2 bases between them. The CDR3 spans 10 residues. Germline CDR1 is DFQATT and CDR2 is SNEGSKA (reference sequence).

The rearrangement joins TRBV30 to TRBJ2-7, with a weak D call TRBD1 (5 bases). The CDR3 has 12 residues. CDR1 and CDR2 (germline): GTSNPN, SVGIG (reference sequence). Trimming stripped 3 bases from V and 4 bases from J, with 10 bases between. The CDR3 loop reads CAWRGQLYEQYF. DNA for the CDR3: TGTGCCTGGAGGGGGCAGCTATACGAGCAGTACTTC.

The chain combines TRBV28 with TRBJ1-4, with 7 bases identical to TRBD1. V dropped 8 bases and J dropped 8; count of bases not matched to a gene: 17. Germline-derived CDR1 and CDR2 are MDHEN and SYDVKM. This CDR3 is 16 amino acids long. CDR3: CASLLREDRAGEKLFF. The CDR3 DNA is TGTGCCAGCTTGTTAAGGGAAGACAGGGCGGGCGAAAAACTGTTTTTT.

In the case of this clone: Other nucleotide sequences in the sample specify the same CDR3. V and J are TRBV5-1 and TRBJ1-1, with TRBD1 matching 8 bases. The CDR3 has 13 amino acids. The ends lost 3 bases at V and 4 bases at J; junction bases unmatched: 2. Germline V gives CDR1 SGHRS, CDR2 YFSETQ. The DNA of the CDR3 is TGCGCCAGCAGCTACACAGGGGGCACTGAAGCTTTCTTT. This encodes CASSYTGGTEAFF.

The V and J genes are TRBV30 and TRBJ2-7, with 8 bases identical to TRBD2. Germline V gene sequence: CDR1 GTSNPN, CDR2 SVGIG (reference sequence). This CDR3 has 14 amino acids. Unmatched junction bases numbered 10, after V lost 3 bases and J lost 6 bases. CDR3 sequence reads: CAWRITSGWTEQYF. The CDR3 region has the DNA TGTGCCTGGAGGATCACTAGCGGATGGACCGAGCAGTACTTC.

The sample holds a few counts of this clone. The J gene is TRBJ2-2, the V gene TRBV3-1 (or the pseudogene TRBV3-2); no clear D gene. V was cut by 0 bases and J by 0 bases, with 17 bases left in between. CDR1 is LGHDT and CDR2 is YNNKEL in the germline V gene (reference sequence). This CDR3 has 19 amino acids. The CDR3, as DNA: TGTGCCAGCAGCCAAGATGTGAGGACCCCCCGGGCGAACACCGGGGAGCTGTTTTTT. Protein: CASSQDVRTPRANTGELFF.

V gene TRBV2 combines with J gene TRBJ1-5, with 7 nucleotides matching TRBD1. With 6 bases clipped from V and 6 bases from J, the junction kept 8 bases outside the gene matches. The CDR3 runs 14 residues. In germline, CDR1 is SNHLY, CDR2 FYNNEI. The CDR3 DNA is TGTGCCAGCAGGCGGGAGGGGGCAGGTCAGCCCCAGCATTTT. It specifies CASRREGAGQPQHF.

A single count supports this clone. The chain combines TRBV12-3 or TRBV12-4 with TRBJ1-2; tentative D call: TRBD1 (6 bases). This CDR3 is 13 amino acids long. The V gene lost 6 bases and the J gene lost 8 bases, with 16 bases spanning the gap. The CDR3 bases are TGTGCCAGCAGCCCGACAGGTTACGGAGGCTACACCTTC. Translation: CASSPTGYGGYTF.

The J gene is TRBJ1-2, the V gene TRBV15; D remains unclear. V dropped 3 bases and J dropped 8 bases, with 10 bases sitting between them. CDR1 is LNHNV, CDR2 YYDKDF, per germline (reference sequence). The CDR3 has 12 residues. The CDR3 DNA sequence: TGTGCCACCAGCAGGGAGGGCAGCGGCTACACCTTC. This codes for CATSREGSGYTF.

This sequence joins TRBV28 and TRBJ2-3, with 13 bases fitting TRBD2. Germline V gene lookup returns CDR1 MDHEN and CDR2 SYDVKM. The CDR3 runs 18 residues. V shed 0 bases, J shed 2 bases, and the junction held 5 bases outside the gene matches. As DNA, the CDR3 is TGTGCCAGCAGTTTATGGAAGACTAGCGGGGGGATCACAGATACGCAGTATTTT. This gives the protein CASSLWKTSGGITDTQYF. The variable domain in full, completed from reference TRBV28 and TRBJ2-3, reads DVKVTQSSRYLVKRTGEKVFLECVQDMDHENMFWYRQDPGLGLRLIYFSYDVKMKEKGDIPEGYSVSREKKERFSLILESASTNQTSMYLCASSLWKTSGGITDTQYFGPGTRLTVL.

This chain joins TRBV6-1 and TRBJ1-1, with D unclear. The CDR3 extends over 14 amino acids. Trimming shortened V by 2 bases and J by 2 bases, and 9 bases separated the two germline ends. Germline V gene sequence: CDR1 MNHNS, CDR2 SASEGT. The CDR3 protein is CASSELWSNTEAFF. Written as DNA, the CDR3 is TGTGCCAGCAGTGAACTTTGGTCTAACACTGAAGCTTTCTTT.

This clone was seen a single time. The rearrangement joins TRBV5-6 to TRBJ1-2; unclear D gene. The CDR3 has 14 amino acids. CDR1 SGHDT and CDR2 YYEEEE come from the germline V gene. Trimming shortened V by 0 bases and J by 0 bases, and 6 bases separated the two germline ends. The CDR3 region is CASSLEGANYGYTF. CDR3 DNA: TGTGCCAGCAGCTTGGAAGGTGCTAACTATGGCTACACCTTC.

The J gene is TRBJ1-1, the V gene TRBV21-1. TRBV21-1 corresponds to a pseudogene. The CDR3 has 14 amino acids. CDR3 residues: CASSKRSVGAEAFF. As DNA, the CDR3 is TGTGCCAGCAGCAAACGGTCTGTCGGGGCTGAAGCTTTCTTT.

This clone occurred once. The chain carries TRBV7-9 and TRBJ1-1; 8 bases map to TRBD1. Germline V gives CDR1 SEHNR, CDR2 FQNEAQ (reference sequence). J lost 0 bases, V lost 5 bases, and 8 bases had no gene match. This CDR3 contains 16 residues. Here the CDR3 reads CASSPDRGEMNTEAFF. The CDR3 DNA reads as TGTGCCAGCAGCCCCGACAGGGGAGAAATGAACACTGAAGCTTTCTTT.

The CDR3 DNA reads as TGTGCCATCAGTGATGCGACCAGGGATACCTACGAGCAGTACTTC. Residues: CAISDATRDTYEQYF. The rearrangement links TRBV10-3 to TRBJ2-7; D possibly corresponds to TRBD1 (5 bases). The CDR3 loop spans 15 amino acids. Trimming took off 3 bases at V and 2 bases at J, with 14 bases between the two ends. Germline CDR1 reads ENHRY; CDR2 reads SYGVKD.

The V gene is TRBV4-1, the J gene TRBJ2-1; 10 nucleotides align to TRBD2. Germline loops: CDR1 MGHRA, CDR2 YSYEKL. The CDR3 has 17 amino acids. V lost 2 bases to trimming and J lost 5 bases; unmatched junction nucleotides: 9. The CDR3 reads CASSQYFSGGLNNEQFF. The CDR3 bases are TGCGCCAGCAGCCAATACTTTAGCGGGGGGCTGAACAATGAGCAGTTCTTC.

This chain's CDR3 is CAWSVSKFGGSAYNSPLHF. CDR3 nucleotides: TGTGCCTGGAGTGTTTCCAAGTTCGGGGGAAGCGCCTATAATTCACCCCTCCACTTT. The chain links TRBV30 to TRBJ1-6, with D possibly TRBD1 on 5 matching bases. CDR1 is GTSNPN and CDR2 is SVGIG in the germline V gene (reference sequence). This CDR3 is built from 19 residues. Trimming removed 0 bases from V and 2 bases from J, with 20 bases in between.

The DNA for the CDR3 is TGTGCCAGCAGCCCACCGACTAGCGGGGACCCCGATACGCAGTATTTT. Translating it yields CASSPPTSGDPDTQYF. This chain connects TRBV9 to TRBJ2-3; 11 bases are a match to TRBD2. This CDR3 has 16 amino acids. Germline V gene data show CDR1 as SGDLS and CDR2 as YYNGEE. The J segment lost 6 bases and the V segment lost 4 bases, leaving 10 bases of the junction unmatched.

This clone is a singleton in its sample. The chain joins TRBV10-3 to TRBJ2-2; 7 nucleotides match TRBD1. With V trimmed by 0 bases and J by 6 bases, 1 base remained unmatched. The CDR3 is made up of 14 amino acids. CDR1 is ENHRY, CDR2 SYGVKD, per germline. The CDR3 nucleotides are TGTGCCATCAGTGAGTCAGGGGGCTCCGGGGAGCTGTTTTTT. Translating it yields CAISESGGSGELFF.

This clone appeared a few times. The same CDR3 arises from other DNA sequences in this sample as well. The chain uses TRBV6-5 and TRBJ1-1; weak D call: TRBD1 (5 bases). Trimming removed 0 bases at V and 3 bases at J, with 8 bases between. Looked up from germline, CDR1 is MNHEY and CDR2 is SVGAGI. The CDR3 is made up of 14 amino acids. The DNA of the CDR3 is TGTGCCAGCAGTTACTCACGAGGGGACACTGAAGCTTTCTTT. Translation: CASSYSRGDTEAFF.

The chain employs TRBV18 and TRBJ1-5, with 8 bases lining up with TRBD1. V shed 3 bases, J shed 2 bases, and the junction held 6 bases outside the gene matches. From germline, CDR1 is KGHSH and CDR2 LQKENI. This CDR3 has 16 amino acids. CDR3 sequence reads: CASSPGTGRRNQPQHF. The CDR3 nucleotides read TGTGCCAGCTCACCCGGGACAGGCCGTCGCAATCAGCCCCAGCATTTT. Full variable domain (remainder filled in from reference TRBV18 and TRBJ1-5): NAGVMQNPRHLVRRRGQEARLRCSPMKGHSHVYWYRQLPEEGLKFMVYLQKENIIDESGMPKERFSAEFPKEGPSILRIQQVVRGDSAAYFCASSPGTGRRNQPQHFGDGTRLSIL.

This chain links TRBV7-2 with TRBJ1-1, with D perhaps TRBD1 (6 bases). Germline loops: CDR1 SGHTA, CDR2 FQGNSA. V gave up 2 bases and J gave up 5 bases, with 6 bases separating them. CDR3 size: 12 residues. The CDR3 nucleotides are TGTGCCAGCAGCTTAAGGGGGACTGAAGCTTTCTTT. Translated, it gives CASSLRGTEAFF.

The V gene is TRBV6-5, the J gene TRBJ1-5, with D uncertain. Trimming removed 0 bases from V and 7 bases from J, with 7 bases in between. This CDR3 has 13 amino acids. Germline V gene lookup returns CDR1 MNHEY and CDR2 SVGAGI. The CDR3 spells CASSYSPDQPQHF. Written as DNA, the CDR3 is TGTGCCAGCAGTTACTCCCCAGACCAGCCCCAGCATTTT.

This chain joins TRBV18 and TRBJ1-1; 7 nucleotides align to TRBD1. V gave up 5 bases and J gave up 1 base; unmatched junction bases: 7. CDR3 length equals 15 residues. CDR1 and CDR2 from the germline V gene are KGHSH and LQKENI. The CDR3: CASSEKQGSNTEAFF. The CDR3 coding sequence is TGTGCCAGCTCAGAAAAACAGGGGTCGAACACTGAAGCTTTCTTT.

The table lists this clone with a few counts. V and J are TRBV14 and TRBJ1-2; D call uncertain. V lost 0 bases and J 2 bases, leaving 10 bases between the germline ends. From germline, CDR1 is SGHDN and CDR2 FVKESK. The CDR3 covers 15 residues. CDR3 residues: CASSQDRSRNYGYTF. The CDR3 DNA is TGTGCCAGCAGCCAAGATCGGTCCCGAAACTATGGCTACACCTTC.